The clone carrying this T cell receptor (beta chain) has more than one count but fewer than ten. Its antigen is not identified. CDR3 length equals 17 residues. The V end lost 3 bases, the J end lost 0 bases, and 18 bases lay between the germline ends. Germline V gene sequence: CDR1 SGHDT, CDR2 YYEEEE. Using a J-beta primer mix together with a sample-barcoded 5' primer, a second PCR was run for roughly 7 to 12 cycles. The authors tagged each cDNA molecule using a template-switch adaptor with 12 random nucleotides. TCRdb fed the 5' RACE reads into MiXCR, producing one record per CDR3 protein. There are around 620,000 distinct CDR3 sequences in the sample; approximately 27% occur only once, and around 20% lies in the top ten. The sample comes from a study of blood T cells in healthy people across ages. Study findings and constraints: The diversity estimates, figures obtained from one million T cells, were considered underestimates. Donors of long life had a larger count of naive CD4+ cells and greater diversity than aged donors.

Each sample yielded at least 6 micrograms of PBMC total RNA. This clonotype originated in a woman in her sixties or seventies in good health. The chain joins TRBV5-6 to TRBJ1-2; no firm D call. The specimen sequenced was blood. In DNA form, the CDR3 reads TGTGCCAGCAGCTCAATGGGCCAGCTCAGGACTAACTATGGCTACACCTTC. Translated: CASSSMGQLRTNYGYTF.